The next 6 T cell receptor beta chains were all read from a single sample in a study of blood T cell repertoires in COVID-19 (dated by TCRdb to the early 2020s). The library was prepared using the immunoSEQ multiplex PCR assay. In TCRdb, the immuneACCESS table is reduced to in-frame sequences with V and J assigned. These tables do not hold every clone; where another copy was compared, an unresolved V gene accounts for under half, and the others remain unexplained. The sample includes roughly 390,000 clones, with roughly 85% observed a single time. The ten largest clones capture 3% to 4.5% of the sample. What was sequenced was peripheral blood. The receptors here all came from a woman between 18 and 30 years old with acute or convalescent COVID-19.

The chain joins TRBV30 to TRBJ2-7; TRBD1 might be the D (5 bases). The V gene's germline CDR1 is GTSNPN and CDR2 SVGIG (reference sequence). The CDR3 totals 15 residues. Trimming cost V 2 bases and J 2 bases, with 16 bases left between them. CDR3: CAWSPGLVTTYEQYF. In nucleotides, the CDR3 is TGTGCCTGGAGTCCAGGGCTAGTAACCACCTACGAGCAGTACTTC.

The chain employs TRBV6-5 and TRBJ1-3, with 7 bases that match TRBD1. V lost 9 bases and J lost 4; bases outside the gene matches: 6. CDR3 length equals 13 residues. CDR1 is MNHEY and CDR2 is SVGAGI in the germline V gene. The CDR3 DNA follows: TGTGCCAGTGAGACAGGGCCCGGAAACACCATATATTTT. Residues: CASETGPGNTIYF.

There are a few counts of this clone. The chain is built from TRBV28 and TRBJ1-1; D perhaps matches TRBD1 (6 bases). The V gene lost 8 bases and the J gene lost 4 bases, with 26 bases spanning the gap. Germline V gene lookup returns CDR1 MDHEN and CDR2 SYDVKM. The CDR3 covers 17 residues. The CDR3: CASSQAGARMRGTEAFF. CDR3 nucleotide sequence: TGTGCCAGCTCCCAGGCGGGGGCCCGGATGAGGGGCACTGAAGCTTTCTTT.

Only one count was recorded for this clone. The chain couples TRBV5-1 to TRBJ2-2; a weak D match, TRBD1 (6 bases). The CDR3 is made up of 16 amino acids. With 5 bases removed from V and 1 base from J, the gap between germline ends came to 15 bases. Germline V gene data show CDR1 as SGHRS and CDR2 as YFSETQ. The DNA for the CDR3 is TGCGCCAGCAGTCCGATCCCGGGACAGAACACCGGGGAGCTGTTTTTT. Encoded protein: CASSPIPGQNTGELFF. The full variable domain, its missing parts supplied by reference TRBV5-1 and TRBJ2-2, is KAGVTQTPRYLIKTRGQQVTLSCSPISGHRSVSWYQQTPGQGLQFLFEYFSETQRNKGNFPGRFSGRQFSNSRSEMNVSTLELGDSALYLCASSPIPGQNTGELFFGEGSRLTVL.

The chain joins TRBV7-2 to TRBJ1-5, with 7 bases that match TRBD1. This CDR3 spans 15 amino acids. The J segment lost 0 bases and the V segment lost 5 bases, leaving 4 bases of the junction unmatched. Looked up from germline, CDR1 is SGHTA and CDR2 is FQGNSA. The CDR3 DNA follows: TGTGCCAGCAGCACACAGGGGTATAGCAATCAGCCCCAGCATTTT. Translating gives CASSTQGYSNQPQHF. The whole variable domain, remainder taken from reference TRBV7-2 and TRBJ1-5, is GAGVSQSPSNKVTEKGKDVELRCDPISGHTALYWYRQSLGQGLEFLIYFQGNSAPDKSGLPSDRFSAERTGGSVSTLTIQRTQQEDSAVYLCASSTQGYSNQPQHFGDGTRLSIL.

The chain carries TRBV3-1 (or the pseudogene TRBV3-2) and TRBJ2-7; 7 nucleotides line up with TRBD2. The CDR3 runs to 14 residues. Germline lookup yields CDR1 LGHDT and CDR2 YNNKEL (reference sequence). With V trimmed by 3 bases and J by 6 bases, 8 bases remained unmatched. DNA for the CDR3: TGTGCCAGCAGCCAGGGGGGGTTAGTCTCCGAGCAGTACTTC. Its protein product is CASSQGGLVSEQYF.